The present T cell receptor (beta chain) was sequenced within a study of T cells after posttransplantation cyclophosphamide. Treatment was busulfan-fludarabine conditioning, a marrow graft, and cyclophosphamide on days +3 and +4. Profiled with immunoSEQ multiplex PCR; TCRdb holds only in-frame clones, not every one. The sample has about 8,000 clones, almost 90% seen once. The CDR3 loop spans 16 amino acids. Germline V CDR1 and CDR2: LNHDA, SQIVND (reference sequence). V lost 4 bases to trimming and J lost 1 base; unmatched junction nucleotides: 3. Overall study findings and caveats: After PTCy, TRB diversity resembled that of CNI/methotrexate controls. TRB overlap between skin or GI tissue T cells and blood was limited.

Notes on this clone: Antigen specificity is unknown.

V usage is TRBV19 and J usage is TRBJ2-3; 12 bases are shared with TRBD2. The receptor comes from a female patient between 50 and 59 years old who received an allogeneic stem cell transplant from a related donor, was CMV-positive, and had no GVHD. Some T cells may trace back to the graft donor. Sequenced here: CD4+ T cells sorted from blood, sampled less than 1,500 days after allogeneic stem cell transplant with posttransplant cyclophosphamide. The CDR3 DNA follows: TGTGCCAGTAGTAAGAGGACTAGCGGGGGCACAGATACGCAGTATTTT. It is translated as CASSKRTSGGTDTQYF.